Shown below are 32 T cell receptor beta chains from a single sample sequenced in a study of CD8 T cells in ankylosing spondylitis. Study-wide results and limits: A motif of seven or eight highly homologous TCR beta variants was seen as apparently characteristic of ankylosing spondylitis blood.

Each CDR3 protein gets one entry after TCRdb re-called the 5' RACE reads with MiXCR. The sample carries about 340,000 distinct CDR3 sequences, 7.5% to 9% recorded once. No antigen has been assigned to these receptors. Source material: blood, either unsorted or a sorted T cell fraction (not recorded which). The source is a male donor with ankylosing spondylitis.

This clonotype has more than one count but fewer than ten. The V gene is TRBV6-1, the J gene TRBJ1-2, with D unresolved. The CDR3 runs to 14 residues. Trimming cost V 6 bases and J 5 bases, with 16 bases left between them. Germline V gene lookup returns CDR1 MNHNS and CDR2 SASEGT. The CDR3 bases are TGTGCCAGCAGCGCCCCCGGCAGCAGTTATGGCTACACCTTC. Translating it yields CASSAPGSSYGYTF.

The chain recombines TRBV19 with TRBJ2-7; D not certain. This CDR3 contains 12 residues. CDR1 and CDR2 (germline): LNHDA, SQIVND (reference sequence). V was pared by 1 base and J by 2 bases, with 3 bases between. This CDR3 is CASSIGAYEQYF. As DNA, the CDR3 is TGTGCCAGTAGTATAGGGGCCTACGAGCAGTACTTC.

This clonotype has only a few counts. The J gene is TRBJ1-1, the V gene TRBV5-1; no reliable D call. With 3 bases removed from V and 1 base from J, the gap between germline ends came to 10 bases. CDR1 is SGHRS, CDR2 YFSETQ, per germline. The length of the CDR3 is 14 residues. The CDR3 loop reads CASSSGGENTEAFF. As DNA, the CDR3 is TGCGCCAGCAGCTCGGGCGGAGAGAACACTGAAGCTTTCTTT.

This clonotype was detected ten times or more. The V call is TRBV29-1, the J call TRBJ1-5, with D possibly being TRBD1 (5 bases). V lost 7 bases and J 3 bases, leaving 19 bases between the germline ends. Germline CDR1 is SQVTM and CDR2 is ANQGSEA. This CDR3 is built from 15 residues. The CDR3: CSASGGGGYNQPQHF. The DNA of the CDR3 is TGCAGCGCCTCGGGGGGAGGAGGCTACAATCAGCCCCAGCATTTT.

This clonotype came up a few times. V gene TRBV4-1 combines with J gene TRBJ2-7; 10 bases line up with TRBD2. The CDR3 runs 15 residues. CDR1 MGHRA and CDR2 YSYEKL come from the germline V gene. J lost 4 bases, V lost 1 base, and 4 bases had no gene match. In DNA form, the CDR3 reads TGCGCCAGCAGCCAAGCACCGGGACTAGCGTACGAGCAGTACTTC. The encoded protein is CASSQAPGLAYEQYF.

Only a few counts were recorded for this clonotype. CDR3 loop: CASSLGTSGINRTQYF. CDR3 DNA sequence: TGTGCCAGCAGCTTAGGTACTAGCGGGATCAATCGTACGCAGTATTTT. V gene TRBV7-2 combines with J gene TRBJ2-3; 10 bases agree with TRBD2. In germline, CDR1 is SGHTA, CDR2 FQGNSA. Trimming removed 1 base from V and 8 bases from J; junction bases left unmatched: 9. The length of the CDR3 is 16 residues.

This clonotype was found many times. The V call is TRBV29-1, the J call TRBJ2-5; TRBD2 matches at 8 bases. CDR1 SQVTM and CDR2 ANQGSEA come from the germline V gene. The CDR3 sequence is 15 residues long. V trimming: 2 bases; J trimming: 2 bases; junction bases outside the gene matches: 7. DNA for the CDR3: TGCAGCGTTGAACCTTCGGGACTAGTTCAAGAGACCCAGTACTTC. The encoded protein is CSVEPSGLVQETQYF. The full variable domain, with the rest looked up from reference TRBV29-1 and TRBJ2-5, is SAVISQKPSRDICQRGTSLTIQCQVDSQVTMMFWYRQQPGQSLTLIATANQGSEATYESGFVIDKFPISRPNLTFSTLTVSNMSPEDSSIYLCSVEPSGLVQETQYFGPGTRLLVL.

This clonotype was counted many times. The gene calls are TRBV20-1 and TRBJ2-7; D is possibly TRBD1 or TRBD2 (6 bases each). The CDR3 extends over 13 amino acids. Looked up from germline, CDR1 is DFQATT and CDR2 is SNEGSKA (reference sequence). Trimming left V 6 bases short and J 3 bases short, with 15 bases between. The CDR3 DNA follows: TGCAGTGCCGGGGGACACTCTCTCTACGAGCAGTACTTC. Its protein is CSAGGHSLYEQYF.

This clonotype was detected only a few times. V and J are TRBV6-1 and TRBJ1-5, with 7 nucleotides matching TRBD1. CDR3 length equals 13 residues. Unmatched junction bases numbered 8, after V lost 6 bases and J lost 9 bases. Germline-derived CDR1 and CDR2 are MNHNS and SASEGT. The CDR3, as DNA: TGTGCCAGCAGACGCGACAGGGTTATGCCCCAGCATTTT. It translates to CASRRDRVMPQHF.

The chain couples TRBV27 to TRBJ2-7; TRBD2 matches 7 bases. With V trimmed by 5 bases and J by 4 bases, 2 bases remained unmatched. Germline CDR1 reads MNHEY; CDR2 reads SMNVEV (reference sequence). CDR3 length: 12 amino acids. The CDR3 DNA sequence: TGTGCCAGCAGTGGTAGCGGGTACGAGCAGTACTTC. The encoded protein is CASSGSGYEQYF.

CDR3 in amino acids: CASSPGQGSAQPQHF. CDR3 coding DNA: TGTGCCAGCTCACCGGGACAGGGGAGTGCTCAGCCCCAGCATTTT. The J gene is TRBJ1-5, the V gene TRBV18; 10 bases map to TRBD1. Per germline, CDR1 KGHSH and CDR2 LQKENI. J was trimmed by 6 bases and V by 3 bases; bases with no gene match: 5. The CDR3 sequence is 15 residues long.

This clonotype was seen ten or more times. The chain is built from TRBV28 and TRBJ2-1; D gene unclear. This CDR3 has 14 amino acids. V was pared by 5 bases and J by 6 bases, with 14 bases between. Germline assignment: CDR1 MDHEN and CDR2 SYDVKM. CDR3 nucleotide sequence: TGTGCCAGCAGTCCTCCCGACACGTCCAATGAGCAGTTCTTC. It encodes CASSPPDTSNEQFF.

The chain uses TRBV5-1 and TRBJ1-3; D remains unclear. Germline loops: CDR1 SGHRS, CDR2 YFSETQ. Trimming left V 4 bases short and J 0 bases short, with 11 bases between. There are 15 residues in the CDR3. CDR3 coding DNA: TGCGCCAGCAGCCCCGAACCCGTCTCTGGAAACACCATATATTTT. It translates to CASSPEPVSGNTIYF.

The table lists this clonotype with many counts. The chain uses TRBV5-1 and TRBJ1-5, with D possibly matching TRBD1 (6 bases). The CDR3 runs to 15 residues. The V end was cut by 5 bases, the J end by 10 bases, with 22 bases between. Germline CDR1 is SGHRS and CDR2 is YFSETQ. The CDR3 region is CASRDSGQTWEPQHF. DNA of the CDR3: TGCGCCAGCAGGGATAGCGGACAGACATGGGAACCCCAGCATTTT. Filled out from reference TRBV5-1 and TRBJ1-5, the complete variable domain reads KAGVTQTPRYLIKTRGQQVTLSCSPISGHRSVSWYQQTPGQGLQFLFEYFSETQRNKGNFPGRFSGRQFSNSRSEMNVSTLELGDSALYLCASRDSGQTWEPQHFGDGTRLSIL.

This clonotype was recorded a few times. This rearrangement joins TRBV5-5 to TRBJ2-3; TRBD1 is a possible D gene (5 bases). The CDR3 runs 16 residues. V was pared by 4 bases and J by 6 bases, with 21 bases between. Germline assignment: CDR1 SGHKS and CDR2 YYEKEE (reference sequence). The CDR3 DNA is TGTGCCAGCAGCCCCCTGGGGCGGATCCTAGTGGATACGCAGTATTTT. Protein sequence: CASSPLGRILVDTQYF.

In its sample, this clonotype was seen many times. The germline gene is not matched at one end of the junction; a read error may be the cause. The chain has TRBV18 and TRBJ2-7, with TRBD2 matching 12 bases. Germline values: CDR1 KGHSH, CDR2 LQKENI. The CDR3 is 15 amino acids. The CDR3 sequence is CASSPGLAGSYEQYF. The CDR3 DNA reads TGCGCCAGCAGCCCGGGACTAGCGGGCTCCTACGAGCAGTACTTC.

The gene calls are TRBV2 and TRBJ2-1, with 12 bases fitting TRBD2. V shed 6 bases, J shed 6 bases, and the junction held 3 bases outside the gene matches. Germline loops: CDR1 SNHLY, CDR2 FYNNEI. The CDR3 has 14 amino acids. CDR3 residues: CASRRTSGTNEQFF. The CDR3 DNA sequence: TGTGCCAGCAGAAGGACTAGCGGGACCAATGAGCAGTTCTTC. Drawing the rest from reference TRBV2 and TRBJ2-1, the complete variable domain is EPEVTQTPSHQVTQMGQEVILRCVPISNHLYFYWYRQILGQKVEFLVSFYNNEISEKSEIFDDQFSVERPDGSNFTLKIRSTKLEDSAMYFCASRRTSGTNEQFFGPGTRLTVL.

This clonotype was picked up a small number of times. This chain uses TRBV29-1 with TRBJ1-1; D gene uncertain. The V gene lost 6 bases and the J gene lost 6 bases, with 20 bases spanning the gap. The CDR3 has 14 residues. Germline CDR1 SQVTM, CDR2 ANQGSEA. For the CDR3, the DNA is TGCAGCGTACTCCTTGCGGGGTTTGAGGCTGAAGCTTTCTTT. As protein: CSVLLAGFEAEAFF.

There are many counts of this clonotype. The chain couples TRBV7-2 to TRBJ2-3, with D perhaps TRBD2 (5 bases). The V and J ends lost 4 bases and 0 bases respectively, with 11 bases between them. The CDR3 contains 15 residues. CDR1 is SGHTA and CDR2 is FQGNSA in the germline V gene. The CDR3 DNA reads as TGTGCCAGCAGCTCCGGCGGACTTAGCACAGATACGCAGTATTTT. Its translation is CASSSGGLSTDTQYF.

The chain links TRBV15 to TRBJ1-5, with 9 bases that match TRBD1. The V and J ends lost 3 bases and 6 bases, in that order; junction bases with no gene match: 9. Germline loops: CDR1 LNHNV, CDR2 YYDKDF (reference sequence). The CDR3 contains 16 residues. As DNA, the CDR3 is TGTGCCACCAGCAGGTCGGGACAGGGTGTCGGTCAGCCCCAGCATTTT. It codes for CATSRSGQGVGQPQHF.

The sample holds a few counts of this clonotype. The V and J genes are TRBV9 and TRBJ1-4; D gene unclear. Trimming pared 4 bases from V and 0 bases from J, leaving 13 bases between. This CDR3 is 16 amino acids long. Germline V gene lookup returns CDR1 SGDLS and CDR2 YYNGEE. CDR3 in amino acids: CASSPTGSTTNEKLFF. The CDR3 DNA follows: TGTGCCAGCAGCCCAACGGGCAGCACAACTAATGAAAAACTGTTTTTT.

This clonotype showed up just a few times. This sequence joins TRBV7-8 and TRBJ1-2, with no clear D. Per the germline V gene, CDR1 is SGHVS and CDR2 is FQNEAQ. The CDR3 runs 14 residues. Trimming took 1 base from V and 3 from J, leaving 9 bases between them. The CDR3 nucleotides are TGTGCCAGCAGCTTAGATTGGGGTGACTATGGCTACACCTTC. The encoded protein is CASSLDWGDYGYTF.

This clonotype was counted between two and nine times. This sequence joins TRBV4-2 and TRBJ1-1; 8 bases line up with TRBD1. The V gene's germline CDR1 is LGHNA and CDR2 YNFKEQ. With V trimmed by 11 bases and J by 1 base, 6 bases remained unmatched. The CDR3 spans 13 residues. The CDR3, as DNA: TGTGCCTTTGGGACAGGCGGGAACACTGAAGCTTTCTTT. Translated, it gives CAFGTGGNTEAFF.

The chain carries TRBV7-9 and TRBJ2-2; 10 bases align to TRBD2. Trimming took 11 bases from V and 1 from J; bases not matched to a gene: 7. The CDR3 has 15 residues. In germline, CDR1 is SEHNR, CDR2 FQNEAQ (reference sequence). The CDR3 spells CAAPRLAGNTGELFF. In DNA form, the CDR3 reads TGTGCCGCCCCACGACTAGCGGGGAACACCGGGGAGCTGTTTTTT.

This CDR3 reads CASSLDPGVDETQYF. In nucleotides, the CDR3 is TGCGCCAGCAGCCTCGACCCAGGGGTAGATGAGACCCAGTACTTC. This chain connects TRBV5-1 to TRBJ2-5; possible D gene TRBD1, 6 bases. The ends were cut back, 4 bases at V and 5 bases at J, with 18 bases in the middle. This CDR3 is built from 15 residues. Germline V gene sequence: CDR1 SGHRS, CDR2 YFSETQ.

The chain recombines TRBV25-1 with TRBJ1-5, with a tentative D call TRBD1 (6 bases). This CDR3 comprises 17 residues. Germline V lookup: CDR1 MGHDK, CDR2 SYGVNS. The V and J ends lost 4 bases and 2 bases respectively, with 18 bases between them. The CDR3 DNA sequence: TGTGCCAGCAGTGTTTCAGGGGAAGTCGGCGGCAATCAGCCCCAGCATTTT. This gives the protein CASSVSGEVGGNQPQHF.

The chain couples TRBV9 to TRBJ2-7; TRBD2 is a possible D gene (6 bases). Between the trimmed V and J ends, which lost 4 bases and 0 bases, there was a span of 14 bases. CDR1 SGDLS and CDR2 YYNGEE come from the germline V gene. The CDR3 has 15 amino acids. As DNA, the CDR3 is TGTGCCAGCAGCCCCTGGGGGGACCGCTCCTACGAGCAGTACTTC. This sequence encodes CASSPWGDRSYEQYF. The full variable domain, with the rest looked up from reference TRBV9 and TRBJ2-7, is DSGVTQTPKHLITATGQRVTLRCSPRSGDLSVYWYQQSLDQGLQFLIQYYNGEERAKGNILERFSAQQFPDLHSELNLSSLELGDSALYFCASSPWGDRSYEQYFGPGTRLTVT.

The CDR3 DNA is TGTGCCAGCTCACCACAGGGCCCGGTCCCTGAAAAACTGTTTTTT. This translates into CASSPQGPVPEKLFF. This chain uses TRBV18 with TRBJ1-4; unclear D gene. The V end lost 1 base, the J end lost 7 bases, and 13 bases lay between the germline ends. Germline V CDR1 and CDR2: KGHSH, LQKENI. CDR3 length: 15 amino acids.

The chain employs TRBV20-1 and TRBJ2-7; D may be TRBD2 (5 bases). CDR1 is DFQATT, CDR2 SNEGSKA, per germline (reference sequence). The CDR3 length is 13 residues. The V end lost 1 base, the J end lost 4 bases, and 11 bases lay between the germline ends. CDR3 DNA sequence: TGCAGTGCTAGAGGGTCCGGGAATTACGAGCAGTACTTC. Protein sequence: CSARGSGNYEQYF.

In its sample, this clonotype was seen a few times. The chain combines TRBV6-5 with TRBJ1-5, with a tentative D call TRBD1 (5 bases). V was cut by 0 bases and J by 6 bases, with 15 bases left in between. The length of the CDR3 is 16 residues. Germline CDR1 is MNHEY and CDR2 is SVGAGI. This CDR3 is CASSYSGVSVSQPQHF. The CDR3 DNA reads TGTGCCAGCAGTTACTCGGGGGTCTCCGTTAGTCAGCCCCAGCATTTT.

This clonotype came up a few times. The chain couples TRBV29-1 to TRBJ2-7; no clear D. The CDR3 is made up of 11 amino acids. V shed 5 bases and J shed 3 bases, with 8 bases lying between them. CDR1 and CDR2 (germline): SQVTM, ANQGSEA. The CDR3: CSVTTSYEQYF. CDR3 bases: TGCAGCGTTACTACCAGCTACGAGCAGTACTTC.

The chain uses TRBV20-1 and TRBJ2-1; D unresolved. The CDR3 is 15 amino acids. CDR1 and CDR2 from the germline V gene are DFQATT and SNEGSKA (reference sequence). V was cut by 5 bases and J by 4 bases, with 18 bases left in between. In DNA form, the CDR3 reads TGCAGTGCTGATCTAGGGTACGGAAAATACAATGAGCAGTTCTTC. Translation gives CSADLGYGKYNEQFF.